This TCR beta chain derives from a study of blood T cells in healthy people across ages. This clonotype was counted between two and nine times. Peripheral blood from each donor was collected in a volume of 9.5 to 10 milliliters. Total RNA extracted from each sample amounted to at least 6 micrograms. Using a J-beta primer mix together with a sample-barcoded 5' primer, a second PCR was run for about 6 to 12 cycles. From the 5' RACE reads, TCRdb called clonotypes with MiXCR, one entry per CDR3 protein. In the table there are 1.8 million or so distinct CDR3 sequences, about two fifths of which are singletons. V lost 5 bases, J lost 2 bases, and 14 bases lay in between. Germline V gene lookup returns CDR1 SEHNR and CDR2 FQNEAQ (reference sequence). The CDR3 contains 15 residues.

Sequences were obtained from blood. The V gene is TRBV7-9, the J gene TRBJ2-3; TRBD2 might be the D (5 bases). The clonotype comes from a human donor in good health. The chain's CDR3 is CASSPGFSFTDTQYF. CDR3 DNA sequence: TGTGCCAGCAGCCCGGGATTTTCTTTCACAGATACGCAGTATTTT.